This T cell receptor beta chain was retrieved from a study of cytomegalovirus exposure and HLA in healthy donors. PCR employed 60 Vbeta and 13 Jbeta primers. Original handling: Unique TCR beta chains numbered roughly 80 million in a later analysis, with roughly 11 million shared. Sequencing was performed with immunoSEQ multiplex PCR; in TCRdb, only in-frame clones are kept and a portion is missing. D and trimming were read from the DNA, whereas the V and J calls and clone size are those reported in that table. The sample has about 82,000 clones; around three fifths are singletons. Germline V gives CDR1 MDHEN, CDR2 SYDVKM. CDR3 length: 13 amino acids. J was trimmed by 7 bases and V by 11 bases; bases with no gene match: 8. Study results and limitations: In a later analysis, CMV-associated beta chains were mostly HLA-associated, it appeared. CMV serostatus was the only recorded immune exposure for donors.

Remarks on this clone: The antigen is undetermined.

The sequenced sample consisted of PBMCs. The chain couples TRBV28 to TRBJ2-1; 10 bases agree with TRBD2. The origin of this receptor is a woman aged 40-49 years in good health and CMV-seropositive. CDR3 in DNA: TGTGCCGGAACTAGCGGGATAGGGAATGAGCAGTTCTTC. Amino acid sequence: CAGTSGIGNEQFF.